This T cell receptor (beta chain) was sequenced for a study of T cells in Graves' hyperthyroidism and ophthalmopathy. RNA transcripts gave rise to amplified TCR beta CDR3 regions. Researchers ran a first-round RT-PCR on the TCR CDR3 using the HTBI primer set. TCRdb independently ran MiXCR on the multiplex PCR reads; one entry per CDR3 protein. Of 75,000 to 100,000 distinct CDR3 sequences detected, roughly 39% appear once; the ten largest clones hold 10%. CDR1 WNHNN and CDR2 SYGVQD come from the germline V gene (reference sequence). V lost 6 bases, J lost 5 bases, and 14 bases lay in between. The CDR3 covers 13 residues.

The chain combines TRBV10-1 with TRBJ2-7; D not resolved. The TCR was taken from a woman aged 25-40 years with Graves' hyperthyroidism. Sample: peripheral blood or thyroid tissue (not recorded which). CDR3 region: CASSFRLPDEQYF. CDR3 sequence (DNA): TGCGCCAGCAGCTTCCGACTTCCGGACGAGCAGTACTTC.